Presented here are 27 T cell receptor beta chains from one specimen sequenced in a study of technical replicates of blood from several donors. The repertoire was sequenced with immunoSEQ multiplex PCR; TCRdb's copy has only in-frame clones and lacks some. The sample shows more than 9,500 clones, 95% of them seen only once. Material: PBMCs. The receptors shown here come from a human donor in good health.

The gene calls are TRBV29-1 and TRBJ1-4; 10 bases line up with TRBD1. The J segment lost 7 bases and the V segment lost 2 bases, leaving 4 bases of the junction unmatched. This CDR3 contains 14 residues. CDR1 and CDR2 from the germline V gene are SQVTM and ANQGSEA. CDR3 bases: TGCAGCGTTGAAACCGGGACAGGGGTTGAAAAACTGTTTTTT. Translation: CSVETGTGVEKLFF.

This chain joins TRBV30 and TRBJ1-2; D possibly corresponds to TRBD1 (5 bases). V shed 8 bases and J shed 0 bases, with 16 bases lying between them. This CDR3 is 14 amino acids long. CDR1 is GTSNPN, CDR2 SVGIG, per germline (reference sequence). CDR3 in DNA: TGTGCCAGAACGGGGAGGGACGCTAACTATGGCTACACCTTC. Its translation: CARTGRDANYGYTF.

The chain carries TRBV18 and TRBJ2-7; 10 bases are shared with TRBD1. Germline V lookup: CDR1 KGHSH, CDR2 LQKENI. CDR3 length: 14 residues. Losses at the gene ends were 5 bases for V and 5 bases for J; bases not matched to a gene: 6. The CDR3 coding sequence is TGTGCCAGCTCATCTCGGACAGGGGGGGACGAGCAGTACTTC. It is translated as CASSSRTGGDEQYF.

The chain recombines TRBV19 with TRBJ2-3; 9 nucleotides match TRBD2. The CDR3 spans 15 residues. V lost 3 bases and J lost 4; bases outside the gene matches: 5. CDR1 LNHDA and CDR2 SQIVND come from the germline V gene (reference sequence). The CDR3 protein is CASSMSAGGSDTQYF. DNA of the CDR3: TGTGCCAGTAGTATGTCCGCGGGAGGGTCAGATACGCAGTATTTT.

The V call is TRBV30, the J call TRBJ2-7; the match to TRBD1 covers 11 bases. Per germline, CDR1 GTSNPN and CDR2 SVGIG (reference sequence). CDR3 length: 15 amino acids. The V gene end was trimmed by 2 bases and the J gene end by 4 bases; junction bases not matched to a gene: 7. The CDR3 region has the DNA TGTGCCTGGAGTACCGGGGGGACAGGGGGGTACGAGCAGTACTTC. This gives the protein CAWSTGGTGGYEQYF.

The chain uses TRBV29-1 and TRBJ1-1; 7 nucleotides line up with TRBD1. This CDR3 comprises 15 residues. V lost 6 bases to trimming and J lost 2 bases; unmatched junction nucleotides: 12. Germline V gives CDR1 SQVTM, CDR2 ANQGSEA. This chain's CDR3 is CSVQPGQQSNTEAFF. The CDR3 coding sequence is TGCAGCGTGCAACCGGGACAGCAAAGCAACACTGAAGCTTTCTTT. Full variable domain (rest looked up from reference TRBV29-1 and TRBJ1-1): SAVISQKPSRDICQRGTSLTIQCQVDSQVTMMFWYRQQPGQSLTLIATANQGSEATYESGFVIDKFPISRPNLTFSTLTVSNMSPEDSSIYLCSVQPGQQSNTEAFFGQGTRLTVV.

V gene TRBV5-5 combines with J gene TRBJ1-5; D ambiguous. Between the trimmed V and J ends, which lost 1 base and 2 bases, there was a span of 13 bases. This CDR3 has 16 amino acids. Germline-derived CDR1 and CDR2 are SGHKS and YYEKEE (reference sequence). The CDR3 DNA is TGTGCCAGCAGCTTGCTTCGGGAGTTGGGCAATCAGCCCCAGCATTTT. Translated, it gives CASSLLRELGNQPQHF.

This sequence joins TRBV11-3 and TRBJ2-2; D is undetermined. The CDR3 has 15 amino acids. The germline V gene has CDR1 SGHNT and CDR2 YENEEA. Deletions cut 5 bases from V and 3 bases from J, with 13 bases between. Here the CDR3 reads CASSKYPEDTGELFF. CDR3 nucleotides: TGTGCCAGCAGCAAATACCCCGAGGACACCGGGGAGCTGTTTTTT.

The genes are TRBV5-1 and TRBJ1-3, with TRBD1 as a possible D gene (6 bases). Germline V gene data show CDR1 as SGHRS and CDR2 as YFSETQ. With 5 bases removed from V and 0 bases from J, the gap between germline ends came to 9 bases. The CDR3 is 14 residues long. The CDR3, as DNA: TGCGCCAGCAGGGACAGATCCTCTGGAAACACCATATATTTT. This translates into CASRDRSSGNTIYF.

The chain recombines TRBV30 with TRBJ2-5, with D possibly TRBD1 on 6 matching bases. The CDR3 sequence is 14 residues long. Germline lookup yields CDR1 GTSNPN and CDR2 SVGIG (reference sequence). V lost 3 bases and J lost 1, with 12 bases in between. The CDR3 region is CAWSQGIGQETQYF. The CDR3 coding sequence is TGTGCCTGGAGCCAGGGGATTGGCCAAGAGACCCAGTACTTC.

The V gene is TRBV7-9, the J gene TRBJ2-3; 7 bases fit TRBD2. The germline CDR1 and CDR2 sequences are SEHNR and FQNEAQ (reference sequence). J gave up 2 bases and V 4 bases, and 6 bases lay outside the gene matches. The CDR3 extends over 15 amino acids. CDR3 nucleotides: TGTGCCAGCAGCTCCCCTAGCGGAGACACAGATACGCAGTATTTT. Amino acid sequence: CASSSPSGDTDTQYF.

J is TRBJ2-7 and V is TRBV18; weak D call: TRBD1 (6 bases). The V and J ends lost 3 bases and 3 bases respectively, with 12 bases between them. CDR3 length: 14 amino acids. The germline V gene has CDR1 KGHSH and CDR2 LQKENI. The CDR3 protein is CASSPEGVLYEQYF. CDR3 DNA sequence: TGTGCCAGCTCACCCGAGGGGGTTCTCTACGAGCAGTACTTC. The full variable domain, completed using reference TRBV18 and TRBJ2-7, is NAGVMQNPRHLVRRRGQEARLRCSPMKGHSHVYWYRQLPEEGLKFMVYLQKENIIDESGMPKERFSAEFPKEGPSILRIQQVVRGDSAAYFCASSPEGVLYEQYFGPGTRLTVT.

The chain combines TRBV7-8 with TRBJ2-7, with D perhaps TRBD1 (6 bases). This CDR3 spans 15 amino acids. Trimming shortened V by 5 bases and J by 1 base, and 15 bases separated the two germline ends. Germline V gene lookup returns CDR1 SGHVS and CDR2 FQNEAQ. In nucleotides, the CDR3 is TGTGCCAGCAGCACCAGACGGGACAATTCCTACGAGCAGTACTTC. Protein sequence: CASSTRRDNSYEQYF.

As DNA, the CDR3 is TGTGCCAGCAGCGTAGGAACGGAAAACATTCAGTACTTC. This translates into CASSVGTENIQYF. This chain links TRBV9 with TRBJ2-4; D gene ambiguous. The germline CDR1 and CDR2 sequences are SGDLS and YYNGEE. With 0 bases removed from V and 5 bases from J, the gap between germline ends came to 6 bases. The CDR3 length is 13 residues.

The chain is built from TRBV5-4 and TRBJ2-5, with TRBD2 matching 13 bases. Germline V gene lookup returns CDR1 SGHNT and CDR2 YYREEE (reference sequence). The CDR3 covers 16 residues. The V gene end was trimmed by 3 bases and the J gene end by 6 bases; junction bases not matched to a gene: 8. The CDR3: CASSSGLAGARQTQYF. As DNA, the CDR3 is TGTGCCAGCAGCTCCGGACTAGCGGGAGCTCGGCAGACCCAGTACTTC.

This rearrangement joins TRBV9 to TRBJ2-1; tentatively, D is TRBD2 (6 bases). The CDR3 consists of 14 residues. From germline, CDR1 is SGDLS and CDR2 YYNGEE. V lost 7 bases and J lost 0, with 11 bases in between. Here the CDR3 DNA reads TGTGCCAGCGCCTCCGGGAGCTCCTACAATGAGCAGTTCTTC. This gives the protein CASASGSSYNEQFF.

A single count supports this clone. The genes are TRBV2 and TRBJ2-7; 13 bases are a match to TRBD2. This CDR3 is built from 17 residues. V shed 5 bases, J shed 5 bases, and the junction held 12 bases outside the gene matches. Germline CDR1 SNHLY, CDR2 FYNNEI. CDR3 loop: CASSNRKGLAGTDEQYF. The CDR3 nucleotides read TGTGCCAGCAGTAACAGAAAGGGACTAGCGGGAACGGACGAGCAGTACTTC.

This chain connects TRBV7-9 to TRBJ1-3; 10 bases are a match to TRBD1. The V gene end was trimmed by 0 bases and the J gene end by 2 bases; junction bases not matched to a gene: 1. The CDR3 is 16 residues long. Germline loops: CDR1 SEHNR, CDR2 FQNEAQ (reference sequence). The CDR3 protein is CASSLAGTGAGNTIYF. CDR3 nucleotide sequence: TGTGCCAGCAGCTTAGCGGGGACAGGGGCTGGAAACACCATATATTTT. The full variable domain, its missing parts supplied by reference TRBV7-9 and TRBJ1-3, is DTGVSQNPRHKITKRGQNVTFRCDPISEHNRLYWYRQTLGQGPEFLTYFQNEAQLEKSRLLSDRFSAERPKGSFSTLEIQRTEQGDSAMYLCASSLAGTGAGNTIYFGEGSWLTVV.

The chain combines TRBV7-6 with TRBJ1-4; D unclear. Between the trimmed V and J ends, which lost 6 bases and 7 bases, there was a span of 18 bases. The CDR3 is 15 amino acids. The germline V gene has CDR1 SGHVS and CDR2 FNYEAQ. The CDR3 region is CASSPTPTLGEKLFF. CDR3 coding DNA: TGTGCCAGCAGTCCAACACCTACGCTAGGTGAAAAACTGTTTTTT.

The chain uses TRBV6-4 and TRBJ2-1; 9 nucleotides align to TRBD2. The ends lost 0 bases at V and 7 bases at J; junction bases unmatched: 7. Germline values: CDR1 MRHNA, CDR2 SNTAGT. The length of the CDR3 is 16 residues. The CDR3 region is CASSDSSGRKRNEQFF. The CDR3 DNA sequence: TGTGCCAGCAGTGACTCGAGCGGGAGGAAGCGGAATGAGCAGTTCTTC.

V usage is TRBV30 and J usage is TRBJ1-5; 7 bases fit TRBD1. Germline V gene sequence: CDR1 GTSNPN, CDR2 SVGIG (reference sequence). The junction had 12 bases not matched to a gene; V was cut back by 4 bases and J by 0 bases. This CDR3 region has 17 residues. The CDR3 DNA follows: TGTGCCTGGATGGAAGGAGGGGGCCCAAATAGCAATCAGCCCCAGCATTTT. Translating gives CAWMEGGGPNSNQPQHF.

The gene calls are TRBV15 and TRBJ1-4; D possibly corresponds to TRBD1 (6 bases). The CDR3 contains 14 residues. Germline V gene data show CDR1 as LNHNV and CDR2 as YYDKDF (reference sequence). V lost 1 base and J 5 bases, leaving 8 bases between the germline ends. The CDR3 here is CATSRGQGNEKLFF. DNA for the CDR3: TGTGCCACCAGCAGAGGGCAGGGGAATGAAAAACTGTTTTTT.

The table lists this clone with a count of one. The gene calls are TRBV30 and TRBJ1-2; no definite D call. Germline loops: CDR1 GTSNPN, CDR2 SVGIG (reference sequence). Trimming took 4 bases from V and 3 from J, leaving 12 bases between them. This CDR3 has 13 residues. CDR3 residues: CAWTDGNYYGYTF. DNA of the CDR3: TGTGCCTGGACCGACGGGAATTACTATGGCTACACCTTC.

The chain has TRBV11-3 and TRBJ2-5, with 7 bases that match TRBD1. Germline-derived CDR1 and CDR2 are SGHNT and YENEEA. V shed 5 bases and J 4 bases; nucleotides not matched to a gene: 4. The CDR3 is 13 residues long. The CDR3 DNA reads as TGTGCCAGCAGCCTGACAGGGCGAGAGACCCAGTACTTC. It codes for CASSLTGRETQYF.

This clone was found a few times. DNA of the CDR3: TGCGCCAGCAGTGGACAGGCCAATGAGCAGTTCTTC. It is translated as CASSGQANEQFF. The gene calls are TRBV10-1 and TRBJ2-1, with a weak D call TRBD1 (6 bases). Germline CDR1 WNHNN, CDR2 SYGVQD (reference sequence). With 4 bases removed from V and 6 bases from J, the gap between germline ends came to 7 bases. This CDR3 comprises 12 residues.

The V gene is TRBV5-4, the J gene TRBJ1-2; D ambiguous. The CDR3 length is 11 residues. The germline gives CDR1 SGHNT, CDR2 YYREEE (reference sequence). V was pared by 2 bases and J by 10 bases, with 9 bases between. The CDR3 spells CASSLLEFYTF. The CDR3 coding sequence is TGTGCCAGCAGCTTACTGGAGTTCTACACCTTC.

In DNA, the CDR3 is TGCGCCAGCAGCTTGCGACAGGCAACCACAGATACGCAGTATTTT. Amino acid sequence: CASSLRQATTDTQYF. The chain joins TRBV5-1 to TRBJ2-3; a possible D gene is TRBD1 (6 bases). CDR3 size: 15 residues. CDR1 and CDR2 (germline): SGHRS, YFSETQ. Between the trimmed V and J ends, which lost 1 base and 2 bases, there was a span of 11 bases.